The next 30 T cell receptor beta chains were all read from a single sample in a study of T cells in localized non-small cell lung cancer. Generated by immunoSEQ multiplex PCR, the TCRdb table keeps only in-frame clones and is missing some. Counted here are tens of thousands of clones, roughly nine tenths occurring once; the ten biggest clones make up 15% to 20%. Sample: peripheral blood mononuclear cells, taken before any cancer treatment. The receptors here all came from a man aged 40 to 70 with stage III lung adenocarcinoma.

CDR3 residues: CASRTRDLTYF. CDR3 nucleotides: TGTGCCAGCAGGACCCGGGACTTGACGTACTTC. This chain joins TRBV28 and TRBJ2-7; tentatively, D is TRBD2 (6 bases). The length of the CDR3 is 11 residues. V was pared by 6 bases and J by 12 bases, with 15 bases between. Germline CDR1 MDHEN, CDR2 SYDVKM.

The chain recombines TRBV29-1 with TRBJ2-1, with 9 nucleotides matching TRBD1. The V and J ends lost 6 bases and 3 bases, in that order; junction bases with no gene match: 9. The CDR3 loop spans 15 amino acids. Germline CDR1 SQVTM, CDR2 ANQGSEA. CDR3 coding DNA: TGCAGCGTGAAGCTCGGGACAGGGTTCTACAATGAGCAGTTCTTC. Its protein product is CSVKLGTGFYNEQFF.

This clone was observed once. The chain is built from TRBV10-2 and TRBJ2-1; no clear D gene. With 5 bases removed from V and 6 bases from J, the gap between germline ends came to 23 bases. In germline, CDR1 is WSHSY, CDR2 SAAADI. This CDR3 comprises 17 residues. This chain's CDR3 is CASSLWSPRQPVNEQFF. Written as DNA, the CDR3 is TGCGCCAGCAGTTTGTGGTCACCCCGACAACCCGTCAATGAGCAGTTCTTC.

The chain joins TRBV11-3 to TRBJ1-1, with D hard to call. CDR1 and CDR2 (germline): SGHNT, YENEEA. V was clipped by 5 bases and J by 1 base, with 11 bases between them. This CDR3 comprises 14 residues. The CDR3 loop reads CASSDRAANTEAFF. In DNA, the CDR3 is TGTGCCAGCAGCGATAGGGCGGCGAACACTGAAGCTTTCTTT.

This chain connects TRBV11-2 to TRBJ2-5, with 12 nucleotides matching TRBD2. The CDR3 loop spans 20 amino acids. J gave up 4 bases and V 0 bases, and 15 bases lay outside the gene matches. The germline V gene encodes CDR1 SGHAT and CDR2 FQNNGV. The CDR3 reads CASSLEGASGGAAMRETQYF. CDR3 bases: TGTGCCAGCAGCTTAGAAGGGGCTAGCGGGGGGGCAGCGATGAGAGAGACCCAGTACTTC.

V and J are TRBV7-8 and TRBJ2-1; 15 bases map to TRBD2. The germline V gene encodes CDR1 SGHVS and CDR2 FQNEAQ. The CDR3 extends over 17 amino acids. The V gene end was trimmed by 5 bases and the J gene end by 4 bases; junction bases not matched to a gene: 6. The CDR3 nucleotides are TGTGCCAGCAGCCGGGGACTAGCGGGGGGTATGTACAATGAGCAGTTCTTC. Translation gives CASSRGLAGGMYNEQFF.

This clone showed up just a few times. As DNA, the CDR3 is TGTGCCAGCAGCTATTGGACAGGGAGGAGAGGCACTGAAGCTTTCTTT. Translated: CASSYWTGRRGTEAFF. V gene TRBV5-6 combines with J gene TRBJ1-1; 8 bases fit TRBD1. V was pared by 3 bases and J by 4 bases, with 11 bases of the junction left unmatched. CDR1 is SGHDT and CDR2 is YYEEEE in the germline V gene. The CDR3 is 16 amino acids.

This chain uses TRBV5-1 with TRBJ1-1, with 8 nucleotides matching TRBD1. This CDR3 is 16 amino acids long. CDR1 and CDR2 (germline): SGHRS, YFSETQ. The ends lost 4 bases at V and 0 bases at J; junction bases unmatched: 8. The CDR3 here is CASSTRDRRVNTEAFF. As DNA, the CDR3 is TGCGCCAGCAGCACAAGGGACAGGCGGGTGAACACTGAAGCTTTCTTT.

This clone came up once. The CDR3 region is CAWSDGTSVGETQYF. The CDR3, as DNA: TGTGCCTGGAGTGATGGGACTAGCGTCGGAGAGACCCAGTACTTC. V gene TRBV30 combines with J gene TRBJ2-5; 10 positions match TRBD2. The germline V gene has CDR1 GTSNPN and CDR2 SVGIG (reference sequence). V was clipped by 1 base and J by 4 bases; unmatched bases: 6. This CDR3 contains 15 residues.

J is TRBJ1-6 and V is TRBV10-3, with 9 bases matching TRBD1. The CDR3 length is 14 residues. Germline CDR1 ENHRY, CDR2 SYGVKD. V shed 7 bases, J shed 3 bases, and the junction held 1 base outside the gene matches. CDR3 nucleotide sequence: TGTGCCATCAAGGACAGGGGCTATAATTCACCCCTCCACTTT. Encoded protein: CAIKDRGYNSPLHF.

The CDR3 is CASSYSRGGFAEAFF. The CDR3 DNA sequence: TGTGCCAGCAGCTATAGTCGGGGTGGATTCGCTGAAGCTTTCTTT. The chain uses TRBV7-2 and TRBJ1-1; D uncertain. The germline V and J ends were trimmed by 4 bases and 6 bases, with 18 bases remaining between them. Germline V gene lookup returns CDR1 SGHTA and CDR2 FQGNSA. CDR3 length equals 15 residues.

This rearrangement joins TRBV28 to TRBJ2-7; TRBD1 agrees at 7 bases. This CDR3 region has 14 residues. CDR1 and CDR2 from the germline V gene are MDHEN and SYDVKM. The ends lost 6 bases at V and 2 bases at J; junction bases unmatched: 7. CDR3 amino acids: CASRVRGSAYEQYF. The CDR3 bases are TGTGCCAGCAGGGTCAGGGGGTCCGCCTACGAGCAGTACTTC.

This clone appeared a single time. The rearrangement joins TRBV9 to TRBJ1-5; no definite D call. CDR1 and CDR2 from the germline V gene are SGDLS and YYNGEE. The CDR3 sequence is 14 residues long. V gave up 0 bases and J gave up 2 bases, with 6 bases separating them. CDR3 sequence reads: CASSVDPGNQPQHF. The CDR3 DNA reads TGTGCCAGCAGCGTAGACCCTGGCAATCAGCCCCAGCATTTT.

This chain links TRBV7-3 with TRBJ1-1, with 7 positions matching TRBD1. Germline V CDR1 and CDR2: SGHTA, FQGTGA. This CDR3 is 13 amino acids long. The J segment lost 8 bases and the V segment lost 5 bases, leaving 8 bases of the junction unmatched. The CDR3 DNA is TGTGCCAGCAGCCCAGGGACAGCCCAAGAAGCTTTCTTT. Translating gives CASSPGTAQEAFF.

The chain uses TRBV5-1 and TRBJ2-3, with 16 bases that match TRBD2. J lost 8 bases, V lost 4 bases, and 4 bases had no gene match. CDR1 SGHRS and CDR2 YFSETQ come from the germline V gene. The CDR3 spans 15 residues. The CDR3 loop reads CASSPGTSGGVTQYF. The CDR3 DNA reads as TGCGCCAGCAGCCCGGGGACTAGCGGGGGGGTTACGCAGTATTTT.

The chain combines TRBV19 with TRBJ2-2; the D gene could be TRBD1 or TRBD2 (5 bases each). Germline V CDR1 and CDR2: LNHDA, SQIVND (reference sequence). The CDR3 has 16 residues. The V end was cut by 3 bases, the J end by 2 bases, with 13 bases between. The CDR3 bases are TGTGCCAGTAGTATGTCCCGGGGACCCAACACCGGGGAGCTGTTTTTT. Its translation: CASSMSRGPNTGELFF.

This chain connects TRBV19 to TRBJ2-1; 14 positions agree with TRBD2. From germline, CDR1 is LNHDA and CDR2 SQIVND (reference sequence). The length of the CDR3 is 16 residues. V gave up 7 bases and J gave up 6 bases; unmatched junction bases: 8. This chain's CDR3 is CASTRLAGGPINEQFF. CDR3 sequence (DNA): TGTGCCAGTACCAGACTAGCGGGGGGGCCCATCAATGAGCAGTTCTTC.

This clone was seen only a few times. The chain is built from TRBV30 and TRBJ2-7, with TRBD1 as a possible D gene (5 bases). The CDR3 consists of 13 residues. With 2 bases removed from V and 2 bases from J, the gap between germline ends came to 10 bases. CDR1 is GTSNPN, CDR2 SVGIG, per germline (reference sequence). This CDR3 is CAWSLQDTYEQYF. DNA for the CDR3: TGTGCCTGGAGTTTACAGGATACCTACGAGCAGTACTTC.

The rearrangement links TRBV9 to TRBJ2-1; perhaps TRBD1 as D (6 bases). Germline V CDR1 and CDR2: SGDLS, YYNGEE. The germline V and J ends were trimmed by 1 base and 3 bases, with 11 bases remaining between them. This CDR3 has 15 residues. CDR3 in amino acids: CASSVMGADYNEQFF. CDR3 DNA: TGTGCCAGCAGCGTAATGGGGGCGGACTACAATGAGCAGTTCTTC.

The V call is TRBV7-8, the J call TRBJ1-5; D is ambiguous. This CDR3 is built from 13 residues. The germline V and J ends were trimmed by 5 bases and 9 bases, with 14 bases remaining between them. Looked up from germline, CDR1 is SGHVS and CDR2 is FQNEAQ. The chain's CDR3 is CASSREVNRPQHF. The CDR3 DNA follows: TGTGCCAGCAGCCGGGAAGTGAACAGGCCCCAGCATTTT.

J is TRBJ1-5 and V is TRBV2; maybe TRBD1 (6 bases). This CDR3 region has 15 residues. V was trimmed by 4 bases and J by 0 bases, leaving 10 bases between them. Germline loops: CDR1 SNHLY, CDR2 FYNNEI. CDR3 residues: CASSGDTYSNQPQHF. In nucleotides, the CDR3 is TGTGCCAGCAGTGGGGACACTTATAGCAATCAGCCCCAGCATTTT.

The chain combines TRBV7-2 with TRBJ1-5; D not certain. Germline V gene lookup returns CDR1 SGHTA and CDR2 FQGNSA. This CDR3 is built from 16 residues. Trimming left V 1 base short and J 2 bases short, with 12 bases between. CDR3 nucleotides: TGTGCCAGCAGCTTAGGGGATGGGGTTGGCAATCAGCCCCAGCATTTT. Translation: CASSLGDGVGNQPQHF.

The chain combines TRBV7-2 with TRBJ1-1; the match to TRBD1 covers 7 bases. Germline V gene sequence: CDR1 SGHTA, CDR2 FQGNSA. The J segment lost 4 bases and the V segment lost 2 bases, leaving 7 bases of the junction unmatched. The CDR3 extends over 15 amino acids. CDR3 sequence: CASSLPRTGGTEAFF. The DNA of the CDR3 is TGTGCCAGCAGCTTACCGAGGACAGGCGGCACTGAAGCTTTCTTT.

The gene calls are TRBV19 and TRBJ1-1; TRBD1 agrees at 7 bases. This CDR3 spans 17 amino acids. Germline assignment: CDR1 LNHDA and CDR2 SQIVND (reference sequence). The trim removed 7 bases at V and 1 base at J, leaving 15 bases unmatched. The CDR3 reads CASTHRPTGRRNTEAFF. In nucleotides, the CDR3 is TGTGCCAGTACCCACAGGCCGACAGGGAGGCGGAACACTGAAGCTTTCTTT.

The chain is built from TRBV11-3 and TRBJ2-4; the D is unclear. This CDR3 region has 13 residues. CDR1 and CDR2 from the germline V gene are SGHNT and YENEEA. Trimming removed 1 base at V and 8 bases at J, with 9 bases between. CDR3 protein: CASSLGSADIQYF. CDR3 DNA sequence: TGTGCCAGCAGCTTAGGGTCTGCAGACATTCAGTACTTC.

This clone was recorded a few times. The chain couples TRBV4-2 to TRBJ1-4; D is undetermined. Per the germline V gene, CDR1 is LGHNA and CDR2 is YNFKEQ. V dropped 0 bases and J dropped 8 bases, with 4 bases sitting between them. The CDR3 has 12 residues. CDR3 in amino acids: CASSQDREKLFF. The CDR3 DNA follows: TGTGCCAGCAGCCAAGATAGAGAAAAACTGTTTTTT.

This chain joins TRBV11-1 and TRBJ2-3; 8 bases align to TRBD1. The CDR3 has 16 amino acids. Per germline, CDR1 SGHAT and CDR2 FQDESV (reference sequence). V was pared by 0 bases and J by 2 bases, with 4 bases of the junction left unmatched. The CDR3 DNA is TGTGCCAGCAGCTTAGCCTGGACAGGGACCACAGATACGCAGTATTTT. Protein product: CASSLAWTGTTDTQYF.

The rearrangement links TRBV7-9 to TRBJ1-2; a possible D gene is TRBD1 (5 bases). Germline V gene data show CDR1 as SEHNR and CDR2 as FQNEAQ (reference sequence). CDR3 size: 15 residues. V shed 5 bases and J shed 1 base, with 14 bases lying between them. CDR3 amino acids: CASSLLKTDNYGYTF. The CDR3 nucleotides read TGTGCCAGCAGCCTTTTAAAGACAGATAACTATGGCTACACCTTC.

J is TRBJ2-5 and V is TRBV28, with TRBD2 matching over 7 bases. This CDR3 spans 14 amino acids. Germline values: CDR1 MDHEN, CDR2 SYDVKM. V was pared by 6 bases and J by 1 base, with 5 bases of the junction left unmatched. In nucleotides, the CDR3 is TGTGCCAGCAGACCGGGGGGTCCCCAAGAGACCCAGTACTTC. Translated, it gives CASRPGGPQETQYF.

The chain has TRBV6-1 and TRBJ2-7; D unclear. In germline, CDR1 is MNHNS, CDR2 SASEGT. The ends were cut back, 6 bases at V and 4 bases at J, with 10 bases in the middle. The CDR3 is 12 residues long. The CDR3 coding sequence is TGTGCCAGCAGCGTCGGTGGGTACGAGCAGTACTTC. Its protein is CASSVGGYEQYF.